The 32 T cell receptor beta chains presented below share a single source sample, sequenced in a study of T-cell memory formation after mild COVID-19 (dated by TCRdb to the early 2020s). The method behind the library was 5' RACE. The sample was run on an Illumina NovaSeq 6000. TCRdb reprocessing: public reads trimmed at Q25 with fastp, clones called with MiXCR, in-frame beta chains kept. When rows share a CDR3 protein, they turn into one entry using the most common DNA and genes. The sample includes 430,000 or so distinct CDR3 sequences, with roughly 23% observed a single time. Under 15% of the sample is taken by the ten largest. Sequencing was carried out using PBMCs or a T cell subset sorted from them (not recorded which). The source of these receptors is an adult woman who had mild COVID-19 (a few samples of this study predate the infection). The sample titles of this study are shuffled in the database, so cell type and time point are left out; the donor was told from shared clones.

This clonotype was seen ten or more times. J is TRBJ2-7 and V is TRBV11-2; D remains unclear. The CDR3 is 11 residues long. Per the germline V gene, CDR1 is SGHAT and CDR2 is FQNNGV. Trimming left V 6 bases short and J 7 bases short, with 10 bases between. The CDR3 region has the DNA TGTGCCAGCAGTTACGGTCGTGAGCAGTACTTC. It encodes CASSYGREQYF.

This chain connects TRBV5-4 to TRBJ1-3; weak D call: TRBD1 (5 bases). The CDR3 contains 15 residues. V lost 4 bases and J lost 0, with 11 bases in between. Germline loops: CDR1 SGHNT, CDR2 YYREEE (reference sequence). The CDR3 here is CASSVDSYSGNTIYF. In DNA, the CDR3 is TGTGCCAGCAGCGTAGACAGCTACTCTGGAAACACCATATATTTT.

This clonotype came up a few times. The CDR3 region has the DNA TGCAGTGCTAGGGTTTCCACCACGAACACCGGGGAGCTGTTTTTT. It specifies CSARVSTTNTGELFF. The genes are TRBV20-1 and TRBJ2-2; D unclear. Trimming pared 3 bases from V and 0 bases from J, leaving 11 bases between. The germline gives CDR1 DFQATT, CDR2 SNEGSKA (reference sequence). This CDR3 spans 15 amino acids.

This clonotype was detected a few times. The rearrangement links TRBV29-1 to TRBJ1-1; no clear D gene. The length of the CDR3 is 15 residues. CDR1 and CDR2 from the germline V gene are SQVTM and ANQGSEA. Trimming removed 4 bases from V and 1 base from J, with 16 bases in between. CDR3 sequence (DNA): TGCAGCGTTGTTGACCCCGTGGGCGGGAACACTGAAGCTTTCTTT. Its protein is CSVVDPVGGNTEAFF.

The genes are TRBV4-3 and TRBJ2-5, with D maybe TRBD2 (5 bases). The V end lost 1 base, the J end lost 5 bases, and 14 bases lay between the germline ends. The length of the CDR3 is 15 residues. Germline loops: CDR1 LGHNA, CDR2 YSLEER. CDR3 coding DNA: TGCGCCAGCAGCCAAGTTGGCGGGTCCGGGGAGACCCAGTACTTC. It encodes CASSQVGGSGETQYF.

This chain connects TRBV12-3 or TRBV12-4 to TRBJ2-1; D possibly corresponds to TRBD2 (7 bases). The CDR3 spans 13 residues. Trimming removed 11 bases from V and 2 bases from J, with 13 bases in between. This CDR3 reads CAAKGGPYNEQFF. The DNA of the CDR3 is TGTGCCGCCAAGGGGGGGCCCTACAATGAGCAGTTCTTC.

This clonotype was seen more than once but under ten times. CDR3 DNA sequence: TGTGCCAGCAGCCCGGACCACGGGAGGGGGGTCCAGTACTTC. Its protein is CASSPDHGRGVQYF. The chain combines TRBV7-2 with TRBJ2-5; 8 bases map to TRBD2. V lost 5 bases and J lost 10; bases outside the gene matches: 12. There are 14 residues in the CDR3. Germline V gene lookup returns CDR1 SGHTA and CDR2 FQGNSA.

This sequence joins TRBV7-9 and TRBJ1-2, with 7 nucleotides matching TRBD1. The CDR3 extends over 13 amino acids. V dropped 5 bases and J dropped 7; count of bases not matched to a gene: 7. The germline gives CDR1 SEHNR, CDR2 FQNEAQ (reference sequence). In DNA, the CDR3 is TGTGCCAGCAGCACCCGAAGGGGGCTTGGCTACACCTTC. This gives the protein CASSTRRGLGYTF.

The chain uses TRBV29-1 and TRBJ1-2; TRBD1 matches at 9 bases. Germline V gives CDR1 SQVTM, CDR2 ANQGSEA. With 6 bases clipped from V and 4 bases from J, the junction kept 9 bases outside the gene matches. The CDR3 totals 14 residues. The CDR3 DNA follows: TGCAGCGTCGCATCCGGGACAGGGTTCTATGGCTACACCTTC. This encodes CSVASGTGFYGYTF.

This clonotype appeared once. The chain employs TRBV9 and TRBJ1-1; maybe TRBD1 (5 bases). V gave up 0 bases and J gave up 6 bases, with 15 bases separating them. The germline V gene has CDR1 SGDLS and CDR2 YYNGEE. The CDR3 is 15 residues long. This CDR3 reads CASSVDPGRGSEAFF. The CDR3 bases are TGTGCCAGCAGCGTAGACCCGGGACGTGGTTCTGAAGCTTTCTTT.

The chain couples TRBV6-5 to TRBJ2-2; a weak D match, TRBD2 (6 bases). The CDR3 covers 14 residues. With 8 bases removed from V and 2 bases from J, the gap between germline ends came to 12 bases. Germline V gene lookup returns CDR1 MNHEY and CDR2 SVGAGI. In DNA, the CDR3 is TGTGCCAGCCGTAGGGACTTTAACACCGGGGAGCTGTTTTTT. The encoded protein is CASRRDFNTGELFF.

The CDR3 nucleotides read TGTGCCAGCAGCTGGGACACCTATCAGCCCCAGCATTTT. It encodes CASSWDTYQPQHF. The chain employs TRBV11-2 and TRBJ1-5, with D perhaps matching TRBD1 (6 bases). The CDR3 contains 13 residues. V lost 4 bases to trimming and J lost 5 bases, with 9 bases between them. Looked up from germline, CDR1 is SGHAT and CDR2 is FQNNGV.

This sequence joins TRBV5-1 and TRBJ1-1, with a tentative D call TRBD1 (5 bases). Trimming took off 4 bases at V and 4 bases at J, with 11 bases between the two ends. The CDR3 length is 13 residues. CDR1 is SGHRS, CDR2 YFSETQ, per germline. CDR3 in DNA: TGCGCCAGCAGCGCACAGGAGGGCACTGAAGCTTTCTTT. Protein sequence: CASSAQEGTEAFF.

This clonotype has a handful of counts. The chain uses TRBV2 and TRBJ2-5; 8 positions match TRBD2. Germline CDR1 and CDR2: SNHLY and FYNNEI. Unmatched junction bases numbered 12, after V lost 10 bases and J lost 5 bases. There are 14 residues in the CDR3. CDR3 sequence (DNA): TGTGCCACCGAAAGCGGGGGAGGGGGTGAGACCCAGTACTTC. Encoded protein: CATESGGGGETQYF.

The chain employs TRBV25-1 and TRBJ2-2; perhaps TRBD2 as D (5 bases). The V gene's germline CDR1 is MGHDK and CDR2 SYGVNS. The CDR3 length is 14 residues. The V gene lost 8 bases and the J gene lost 2 bases, with 12 bases spanning the gap. CDR3 coding DNA: TGTGCCAGCCAGGACGGACTCAACACCGGGGAGCTGTTTTTT. Amino acid sequence: CASQDGLNTGELFF.

V gene TRBV4-1 combines with J gene TRBJ1-5; D perhaps matches TRBD1 (5 bases). The CDR3 is 14 amino acids. Per the germline V gene, CDR1 is MGHRA and CDR2 is YSYEKL. With 1 base removed from V and 7 bases from J, the gap between germline ends came to 11 bases. The CDR3 DNA is TGCGCCAGCAGCCAAGGTGCAGGGCGCCAGCCCCAGCATTTT. Translated, it gives CASSQGAGRQPQHF.

The DNA for the CDR3 is TGCGCCAGCAGCTCCATCTCAGGGGATGAAAAACTGTTTTTT. Its protein product is CASSSISGDEKLFF. The chain recombines TRBV5-1 with TRBJ1-4; D is perhaps TRBD1 (6 bases). Germline V gene sequence: CDR1 SGHRS, CDR2 YFSETQ. Trimming took 3 bases from V and 6 from J, leaving 12 bases between them. The CDR3 is 14 residues long.

In this sample, this clonotype turned up a few times. The V gene is TRBV6-4, the J gene TRBJ2-2; 10 bases are a match to TRBD2. The CDR3 sequence is 17 residues long. The germline V gene encodes CDR1 MRHNA and CDR2 SNTAGT. Trimming cost V 0 bases and J 3 bases; bases outside gene matches: 4. Here the CDR3 reads CASSDSRLAGDTGELFF. The DNA for the CDR3 is TGTGCCAGCAGTGACTCGCGGCTAGCGGGGGACACCGGGGAGCTGTTTTTT.

CDR3 residues: CASRIGETQYF. DNA for the CDR3: TGCGCCAGCAGGATTGGAGAGACCCAGTACTTC. The chain has TRBV5-1 and TRBJ2-5; D not resolved. Germline V gene lookup returns CDR1 SGHRS and CDR2 YFSETQ. This CDR3 has 11 amino acids. V dropped 5 bases and J dropped 4 bases, with 6 bases sitting between them.

This clonotype showed up just a few times. V gene TRBV6-5 combines with J gene TRBJ1-2; 7 bases align to TRBD1. The germline gives CDR1 MNHEY, CDR2 SVGAGI. The CDR3 sequence is 13 residues long. Trimming removed 10 bases from V and 2 bases from J; junction bases left unmatched: 7. CDR3 nucleotides: TGTGCCACAAAGCCGGGACAGAACTATGGCTACACCTTC. Translated: CATKPGQNYGYTF.

This clonotype came up a few times. The chain uses TRBV13 and TRBJ1-2; TRBD1 matches 12 bases. J lost 8 bases, V lost 4 bases, and 14 bases had no gene match. Per the germline V gene, CDR1 is PRHDT and CDR2 is FYEKMQ (reference sequence). The CDR3 covers 17 residues. In nucleotides, the CDR3 is TGTGCCAGCAGCTCCCAGCCGGGACAGGGGGCAGGCGACGGCTACACCTTC. Encoded protein: CASSSQPGQGAGDGYTF.

This chain links TRBV11-2 with TRBJ2-1; 7 nucleotides align to TRBD2. The CDR3 contains 15 residues. V trimming: 4 bases; J trimming: 5 bases; junction bases outside the gene matches: 8. Germline CDR1 is SGHAT and CDR2 is FQNNGV. CDR3 residues: CASSSYWGGNNEQFF. CDR3 in DNA: TGTGCCAGCAGCTCGTACTGGGGGGGGAACAATGAGCAGTTCTTC.

This clonotype was counted a few times. The rearrangement joins TRBV6-6 to TRBJ1-6, with TRBD1 identical over 11 bases. The CDR3 loop spans 14 amino acids. Germline lookup yields CDR1 MNHNY and CDR2 SVGAGI (reference sequence). V shed 5 bases, J shed 10 bases, and the junction held 4 bases outside the gene matches. The CDR3 region is CASSAGTGGSPLHF. The CDR3 nucleotides are TGTGCCAGCAGTGCCGGGACAGGGGGGTCACCCCTCCACTTT.

This clonotype showed up just a few times. The V and J genes are TRBV7-2 and TRBJ2-1; TRBD1 might be the D (6 bases). This CDR3 has 14 residues. V was pared by 2 bases and J by 5 bases, with 10 bases between. Germline loops: CDR1 SGHTA, CDR2 FQGNSA. CDR3 residues: CASSLQGSNNEQFF. The CDR3 DNA is TGTGCCAGCAGCTTACAGGGGTCAAACAATGAGCAGTTCTTC.

The chain employs TRBV7-9 and TRBJ2-7; 9 positions agree with TRBD2. The CDR3 sequence is 16 residues long. Germline V gives CDR1 SEHNR, CDR2 FQNEAQ (reference sequence). V dropped 1 base and J dropped 3; count of bases not matched to a gene: 7. The CDR3 protein is CASSLGRTSDGYEQYF. The CDR3, as DNA: TGTGCCAGCAGCTTAGGTAGGACTAGCGATGGCTACGAGCAGTACTTC. Drawing the rest from reference TRBV7-9 and TRBJ2-7, the complete variable domain is DTGVSQNPRHKITKRGQNVTFRCDPISEHNRLYWYRQTLGQGPEFLTYFQNEAQLEKSRLLSDRFSAERPKGSFSTLEIQRTEQGDSAMYLCASSLGRTSDGYEQYFGPGTRLTVT.

The gene calls are TRBV7-9 and TRBJ2-7, with 10 bases lining up with TRBD1. The V segment lost 5 bases and the J segment 3 bases; nucleotides outside the gene matches: 13. The CDR3 has 17 amino acids. Germline CDR1 and CDR2: SEHNR and FQNEAQ (reference sequence). The CDR3 sequence: CASSPYSGTGALYEQYF. The CDR3 DNA sequence: TGTGCCAGCAGCCCTTATTCCGGGACAGGGGCACTCTACGAGCAGTACTTC.

This clonotype was counted between two and nine times. The CDR3 region is CASSLAGTNYGYTF. DNA of the CDR3: TGCGCCAGCAGCTTGGCAGGGACCAACTATGGCTACACCTTC. The genes are TRBV5-1 and TRBJ1-2; TRBD1 is a possible D gene (5 bases). The CDR3 sequence is 14 residues long. Trimming took 0 bases from V and 2 from J, leaving 8 bases between them. The germline CDR1 and CDR2 sequences are SGHRS and YFSETQ.

This clonotype was seen a few times. The V and J genes are TRBV20-1 and TRBJ2-7; 9 bases agree with TRBD2. Germline V gene lookup returns CDR1 DFQATT and CDR2 SNEGSKA (reference sequence). The CDR3 loop spans 14 amino acids. The J segment lost 4 bases and the V segment lost 3 bases, leaving 7 bases of the junction unmatched. CDR3 in amino acids: CSARRLAGTYEQYF. The CDR3 DNA reads as TGCAGTGCTAGGCGGCTAGCGGGGACGTACGAGCAGTACTTC.

The V call is TRBV13, the J call TRBJ2-3; TRBD2 agrees at 10 bases. The CDR3 has 15 amino acids. After removal of 5 bases from V and 7 bases from J, the junction contained 9 bases not matched to a gene. From germline, CDR1 is PRHDT and CDR2 FYEKMQ (reference sequence). CDR3 region: CASSPERGGRNTQYF. The CDR3 DNA sequence: TGTGCCAGCAGCCCCGAGCGGGGGGGCCGCAATACGCAGTATTTT.

The rearrangement links TRBV28 to TRBJ1-5; TRBD1 matches 8 bases. This CDR3 spans 18 amino acids. V trimming: 5 bases; J trimming: 0 bases; junction bases outside the gene matches: 12. From germline, CDR1 is MDHEN and CDR2 SYDVKM. The CDR3 spells CASSPRTGLKYSNQPQHF. In DNA, the CDR3 is TGTGCCAGCAGTCCTAGGACAGGGCTTAAGTATAGCAATCAGCCCCAGCATTTT.

The J gene is TRBJ2-1, the V gene TRBV7-9; 16 bases agree with TRBD2. Germline CDR1 SEHNR, CDR2 FQNEAQ (reference sequence). The junction had 3 bases not matched to a gene; V was cut back by 6 bases and J by 7 bases. The CDR3 totals 15 residues. CDR3 region: CASRMGLAGGNEQFF. DNA of the CDR3: TGTGCCAGCAGGATGGGACTAGCGGGGGGGAATGAGCAGTTCTTC.

This clonotype turned up a few times. J is TRBJ1-1 and V is TRBV12-3 or TRBV12-4, with TRBD1 matching over 9 bases. Germline trimming cut 10 bases from V and 5 bases from J; bases unmatched to any gene: 8. This CDR3 has 13 amino acids. For the CDR3, the DNA is TGTGCCACCAACAGGGGGCGCGTTACTGAAGCTTTCTTT. Amino acids: CATNRGRVTEAFF.